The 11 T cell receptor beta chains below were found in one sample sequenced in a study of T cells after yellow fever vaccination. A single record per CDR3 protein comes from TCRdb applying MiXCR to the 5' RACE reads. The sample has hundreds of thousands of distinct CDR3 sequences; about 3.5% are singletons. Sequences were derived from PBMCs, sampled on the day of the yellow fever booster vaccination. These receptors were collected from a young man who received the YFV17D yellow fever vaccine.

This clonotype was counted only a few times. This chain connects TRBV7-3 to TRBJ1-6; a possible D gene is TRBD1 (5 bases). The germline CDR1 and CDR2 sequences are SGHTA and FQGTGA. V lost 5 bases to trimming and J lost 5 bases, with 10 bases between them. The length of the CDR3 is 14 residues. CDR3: CASSPGGNNSPLHF. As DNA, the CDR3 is TGTGCCAGCAGCCCCGGGGGGAATAATTCACCCCTCCACTTT.

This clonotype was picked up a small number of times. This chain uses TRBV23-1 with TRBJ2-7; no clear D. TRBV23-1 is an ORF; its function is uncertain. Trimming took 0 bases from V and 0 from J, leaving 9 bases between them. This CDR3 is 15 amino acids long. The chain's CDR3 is CASSQSDTSSYEQYV. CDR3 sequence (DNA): TGCGCCAGCAGTCAATCTGACACAAGCTCCTACGAGCAGTACGTC.

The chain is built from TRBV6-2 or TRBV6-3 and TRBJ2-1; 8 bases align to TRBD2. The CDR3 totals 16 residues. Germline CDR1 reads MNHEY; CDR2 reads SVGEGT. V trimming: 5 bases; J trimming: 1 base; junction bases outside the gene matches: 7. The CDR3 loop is CASSRPGLGSYNEQFF. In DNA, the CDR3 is TGTGCCAGCAGTAGGCCGGGACTAGGTTCCTACAATGAGCAGTTCTTC.

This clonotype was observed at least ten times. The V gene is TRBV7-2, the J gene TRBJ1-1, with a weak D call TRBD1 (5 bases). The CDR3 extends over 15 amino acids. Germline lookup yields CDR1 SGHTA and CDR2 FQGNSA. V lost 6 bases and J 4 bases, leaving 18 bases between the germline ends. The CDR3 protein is CASSQPTGRGTEAFF. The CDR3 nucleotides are TGTGCCAGCAGTCAACCCACAGGAAGGGGCACTGAAGCTTTCTTT.

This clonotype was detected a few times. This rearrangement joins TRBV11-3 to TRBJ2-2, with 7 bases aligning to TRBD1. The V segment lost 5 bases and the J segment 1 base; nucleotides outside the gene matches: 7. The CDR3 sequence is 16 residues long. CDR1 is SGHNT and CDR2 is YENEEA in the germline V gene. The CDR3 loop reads CASSRWTGLNTGELFF. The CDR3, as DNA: TGTGCCAGCAGCCGTTGGACAGGTCTGAACACCGGGGAGCTGTTTTTT.

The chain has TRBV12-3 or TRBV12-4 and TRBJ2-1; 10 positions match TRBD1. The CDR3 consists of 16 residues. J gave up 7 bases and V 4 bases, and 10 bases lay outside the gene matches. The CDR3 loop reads CASSSTGTGDGNEQFF. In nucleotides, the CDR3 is TGTGCCAGCAGTTCAACCGGGACAGGGGATGGGAATGAGCAGTTCTTC.

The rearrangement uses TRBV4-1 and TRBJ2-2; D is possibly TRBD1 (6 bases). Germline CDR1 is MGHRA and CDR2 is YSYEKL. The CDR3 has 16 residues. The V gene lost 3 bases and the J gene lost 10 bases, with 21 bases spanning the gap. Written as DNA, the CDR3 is TGCGCCAGCAGCCAGTCACCCGGGACACGGCCCGAGGAGCTGTTTTTT. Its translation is CASSQSPGTRPEELFF.

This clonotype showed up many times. The DNA of the CDR3 is TGTGCCAGCAGCACTAGCGGGGAGAATGAGCAGTTCTTC. Amino acid sequence: CASSTSGENEQFF. This chain links TRBV11-2 with TRBJ2-1, with TRBD2 identical over 10 bases. V dropped 5 bases and J dropped 7; count of bases not matched to a gene: 2. The CDR3 has 13 residues. The germline V gene encodes CDR1 SGHAT and CDR2 FQNNGV. Looking up the rest from reference TRBV11-2 and TRBJ2-1 gives the full variable domain: EAGVAQSPRYKIIEKRQSVAFWCNPISGHATLYWYQQILGQGPKLLIQFQNNGVVDDSQLPKDRFSAERLKGVDSTLKIQPAKLEDSAVYLCASSTSGENEQFFGPGTRLTVL.

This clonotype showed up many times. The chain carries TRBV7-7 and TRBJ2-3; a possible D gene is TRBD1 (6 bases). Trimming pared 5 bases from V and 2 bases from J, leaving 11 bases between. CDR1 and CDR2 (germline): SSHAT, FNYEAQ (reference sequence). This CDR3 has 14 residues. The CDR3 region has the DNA TGTGCCAGCAGCCAGGACAGTATCACAGATACGCAGTATTTT. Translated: CASSQDSITDTQYF.

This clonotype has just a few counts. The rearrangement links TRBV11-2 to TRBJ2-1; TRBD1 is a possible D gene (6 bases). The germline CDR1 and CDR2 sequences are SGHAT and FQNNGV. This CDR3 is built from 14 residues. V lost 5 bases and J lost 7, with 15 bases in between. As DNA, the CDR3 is TGTGCCAGCAGCAGTATCAGGGGTCAGAATGAGCAGTTCTTC. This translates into CASSSIRGQNEQFF. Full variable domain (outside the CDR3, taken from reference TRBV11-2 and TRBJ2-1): EAGVAQSPRYKIIEKRQSVAFWCNPISGHATLYWYQQILGQGPKLLIQFQNNGVVDDSQLPKDRFSAERLKGVDSTLKIQPAKLEDSAVYLCASSSIRGQNEQFFGPGTRLTVL.

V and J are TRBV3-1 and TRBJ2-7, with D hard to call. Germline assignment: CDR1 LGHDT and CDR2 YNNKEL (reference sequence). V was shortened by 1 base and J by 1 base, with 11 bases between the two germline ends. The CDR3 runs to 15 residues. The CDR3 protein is CASSQVPSASYEQYV. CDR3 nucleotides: TGTGCCAGCAGCCAAGTCCCGTCGGCGTCCTACGAGCAGTACGTC.